This T cell receptor beta chain comes out of a study of a mutant IDH1 vaccine in newly diagnosed glioma. Overall study: Before enrollment, patients got radiotherapy alone, temozolomide alone, or mostly the combination. Study outcomes and limitations: Pseudoprogression seemingly bore no relation to changes in top peripheral T cell clonotypes.

The protocol was immunoSEQ multiplex PCR, while the TCRdb copy is restricted to in-frame clones and leaves out a portion. Among 85,000 to 100,000 clones listed, around 80% were seen once. The CDR3 loop spans 12 amino acids. The V gene's germline CDR1 is LGHNT and CDR2 FRNRAP. Trimming stripped 5 bases from V and 6 bases from J, with 8 bases between. Time point described: baseline, week 1 (first vaccination visit). Sample treatment: pre-vaccination baseline after standard-of-care therapy. A word on this clone: No antigen is known for it.

The sequence derives from a man aged 40-49 years with glioma. Here the sequenced sample was PBMCs, taken from a glioma patient treated with radiotherapy, temozolomide or both. The chain recombines TRBV12-5 with TRBJ2-1, with D hard to call. CDR3 DNA: TGTGCTAGTGGTCCGGGTTTCAATGAGCAGTTCTTC. Protein product: CASGPGFNEQFF.